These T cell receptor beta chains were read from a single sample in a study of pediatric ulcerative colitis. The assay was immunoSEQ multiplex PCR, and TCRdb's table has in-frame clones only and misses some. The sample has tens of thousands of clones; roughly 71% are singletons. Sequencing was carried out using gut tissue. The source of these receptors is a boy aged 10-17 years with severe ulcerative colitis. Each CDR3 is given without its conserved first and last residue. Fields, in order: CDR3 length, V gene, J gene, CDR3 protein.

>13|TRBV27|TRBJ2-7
ASSQSGTGGAKQY
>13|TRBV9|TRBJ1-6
ASSVEGNYNSPLH
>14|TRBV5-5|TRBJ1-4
ASSLAAWQGNEKLF
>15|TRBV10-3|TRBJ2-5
AISDSGTRIYQETQY
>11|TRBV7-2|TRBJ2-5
ASATGDQETQY
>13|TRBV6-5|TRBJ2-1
ASRSPLRGGNEQF
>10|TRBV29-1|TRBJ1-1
SVVFQGTEAF
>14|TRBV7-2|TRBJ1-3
ASSLVDLLSGNTIY
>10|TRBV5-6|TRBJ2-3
ASSGYSDTQY
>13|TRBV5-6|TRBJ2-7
ASSLGGFPGDEQY
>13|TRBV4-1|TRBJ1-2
ASSRPEGGRDGYT
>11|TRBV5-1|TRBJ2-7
ASSRTGVWEQY
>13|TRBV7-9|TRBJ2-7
ASSRGTVSPYEQY
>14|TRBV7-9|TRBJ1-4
ASSPLGQGTNEKLF
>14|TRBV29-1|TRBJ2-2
SVETRKGVNTGELF
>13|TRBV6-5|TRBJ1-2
ASSSYGRINYGYT
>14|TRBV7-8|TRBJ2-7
ASSLQIGQYSYEQY
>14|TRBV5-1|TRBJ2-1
ASSSWTGPVVNEQF
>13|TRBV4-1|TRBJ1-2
ASSQEGSGGYGYT
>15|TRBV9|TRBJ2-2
ASSVGGGGGYTGELF
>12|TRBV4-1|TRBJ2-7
ASSRSQGLREQY
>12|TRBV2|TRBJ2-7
ASTPRDRGYEQY
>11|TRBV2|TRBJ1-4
ASRSYRGRKLF